Here is one TCR beta chain with its context. CDR1 and CDR2 (germline): LGHDT, YNNKEL (reference sequence). V lost 4 bases and J 1 base, leaving 10 bases between the germline ends. The CDR3 is 15 residues long. Sequencing was performed with immunoSEQ multiplex PCR; in TCRdb, only in-frame clones are kept and a portion is missing. The sample has some 120,000 clones; about 88% are singletons. The sample originates from a study of control samples from healthy donors and cancer patients. This chain connects TRBV3-1 (or the pseudogene TRBV3-2) to TRBJ2-2, with D possibly TRBD1 on 5 matching bases. The receptor was isolated from a man aged 50-60 years in good health. Sequencing used blood. The CDR3 DNA reads TGTGCCAGCAGCCTTCCAGACAGGAACACCGGGGAGCTGTTTTTT. Its translation is CASSLPDRNTGELFF.